The clone carrying this TCR beta chain was seen once. The data were taken from a study of early stage breast cancer tumors. Some clones are missing from TCRdb's copy, which holds only in-frame ones; the method was immunoSEQ multiplex PCR. The sample lists tens of thousands of clones, approximately 90% seen once, with less than 5% in the top ten. CDR1 and CDR2 from the germline V gene are MNHEY and SMNVEV (reference sequence). The CDR3 runs to 16 residues. Trimming removed 5 bases from V and 4 bases from J; junction bases left unmatched: 10. Sequenced input: blood. The clonotype was recovered from a person aged 70 to 85 with breast cancer. This rearrangement joins TRBV27 to TRBJ2-3; 9 nucleotides line up with TRBD2. CDR3 loop: CASSPLAGRVSDTQYF. CDR3 bases: TGTGCCAGCAGTCCCCTAGCGGGAAGGGTTTCAGATACGCAGTATTTT.